Listed below are T cell receptor beta chains from one sample, sequenced in a study of shared clonotypes between healthy human individuals. Measured with immunoSEQ multiplex PCR; TCRdb has only the in-frame clones, and not every one. The table has 2.3 million or so clones, 93% seen once. Sequenced material: naive CD4+ T cells from PBMCs. The receptors derive from a man aged 18 to 35 in good health. Some clones in this sample may be carry-over from other donors' samples. The CDR3 runs from the conserved cysteine through the conserved F or W. The D gene is left open where the match is weak. Expanded clones get a size class; other rows say once, few or many, or leave the size out.

abundance	v_gene	j_gene	d_gene	CDR3nt	CDR3aa
NA	TRBV7-3	TRBJ2-1	TRBD1	TGTGCCAGCAGCACTTCCGGGACAGCCCAGCAGTTCTTC	CASSTSGTAQQFF
once	TRBV5-1	TRBJ2-7	NA	TGCGCCAGCAGCTTGGTAAGGGGGGAATACGAGCAGTACTTC	CASSLVRGEYEQYF
NA	TRBV27	TRBJ2-7	NA	TGTGCCAGCAGTTTATTACCGCTCTCCTACGAGCAGTACTTC	CASSLLPLSYEQYF
NA	TRBV9	TRBJ2-1	TRBD1	TGTGCCAGCAGCGGCTCAGGGGGCTTGTCCTACAATGAGCAGTTCTTC	CASSGSGGLSYNEQFF
NA	TRBV5-1	TRBJ2-3	TRBD2	TGCGCCAGCAGCCCCCCGTATAGCGGGAACACAGATACGCAGTATTTT	CASSPPYSGNTDTQYF
NA	TRBV11-1	TRBJ2-4	NA	TGTGCCAGCAGCTCAAGGGCACAGGGTGTTGACATTCAGTACTTC	CASSSRAQGVDIQYF
NA	TRBV19	TRBJ1-2	NA	TGTGCCAGTACTTCTTGGGCGGACTATGGCTACACCTTC	CASTSWADYGYTF
NA	TRBV9	TRBJ2-4	TRBD1	TGTGCCAGCAGCGCCGGACAGGCGCCTTACATTCAGTACTTC	CASSAGQAPYIQYF
NA	TRBV5-1	TRBJ1-1	TRBD1	TGCGCCAGCACCTTCGCCGGGACAGCTTTAGGGGAAGCTTTCTTT	CASTFAGTALGEAFF
NA	TRBV9	TRBJ2-5	NA	TGTGCCAGCAGCGTAACGGGCCAACAAGAGACCCAGTACTTC	CASSVTGQQETQYF
NA	TRBV18	TRBJ1-4	NA	TGTGCCAGCTCGGACTCGACCGTCGCGGCTAATGAAAAACTGTTTTTT	CASSDSTVAANEKLFF
NA	TRBV15	TRBJ2-7	TRBD2	TGTGCCACCAGCAGAGGACTAGCGGGAGGACATAGGACATTCTACGAGCAGTACTTC	CATSRGLAGGHRTFYEQYF
few	TRBV19	TRBJ1-1	NA	TGTGCCAGTAGTATCGGCCAGAACACTGAAGCTTTCTTT	CASSIGQNTEAFF
NA	TRBV7-2	TRBJ2-2	NA	TGTGCCAGCAGCTTAGTAAGAAACGTAAACACCGGGGAGCTGTTTTTT	CASSLVRNVNTGELFF
NA	TRBV7-9	TRBJ1-2	NA	TGTGCCAGCAGCTTATTGGCGTATGGCTACACCTTC	CASSLLAYGYTF
NA	TRBV5-1	TRBJ2-1	TRBD2	TGCGCCAGCAGAAGACTAGCGGCTTACAATGAGCAGTTCTTC	CASRRLAAYNEQFF
NA	TRBV11-2	TRBJ1-6	TRBD1	TGTGCCAGCAGCCCGTGGACAGGGCCCGGGCGTCTTTCACCCCTCCACTTT	CASSPWTGPGRLSPLHF
NA	TRBV5-1	TRBJ2-7	NA	TGCGCCAGCAGCGGGGGCACGACTATAGAGCAGTACTTC	CASSGGTTIEQYF
NA	TRBV19	TRBJ1-5	NA	TGTGCCAGTGGAGTGGGCAATCAGCCCCAGCATTTT	CASGVGNQPQHF
few	TRBV28	TRBJ1-2	TRBD1	TGTGCCAGCAGCTTAGGACAGGGTTTCGTAGTCTATGGCTACACCTTC	CASSLGQGFVVYGYTF
NA	TRBV7-2	TRBJ1-1	NA	TGTGCCAGCAGCCCCAGGGATGGGTATGAAGCTTTCTTT	CASSPRDGYEAFF
once	TRBV15	TRBJ2-7	NA	TGTGCCACCAGCAGAGAGGTGGGCACGGGGCGGCAGTACTTC	CATSREVGTGRQYF